The 3 T cell receptor beta chains below come from one sample, sequenced in a study of response to subunit inactivated influenza vaccine. TCRdb itself ran the RT-PCR reads through MiXCR, one entry per CDR3 protein. The sample carries some 180,000 distinct CDR3 sequences, around a tenth recorded once. Sequencing was performed on non-naive T cells sorted from PBMCs, taken on the day of vaccination. The source is a man in his fifties or sixties who received an inactivated influenza vaccine.

The genes are TRBV4-2 and TRBJ2-3; D is unresolved. Germline CDR1 is LGHNA and CDR2 is YNFKEQ. V was clipped by 0 bases and J by 7 bases, with 5 bases between them. The CDR3 has 12 residues. The CDR3 sequence is CASSQEGNTQYF. CDR3 sequence (DNA): TGTGCCAGCAGCCAAGAGGGTAATACGCAGTATTTT.

The chain joins TRBV20-1 to TRBJ2-7; a weak D match, TRBD1 (6 bases). This CDR3 is 15 amino acids long. V gave up 0 bases and J gave up 6 bases, with 18 bases separating them. The germline V gene encodes CDR1 DFQATT and CDR2 SNEGSKA (reference sequence). The CDR3 coding sequence is TGCAGTGCTAGAGATGAGCAGGGGAAAATGGGCGAGCAGTACTTC. Translated, it gives CSARDEQGKMGEQYF.

This clonotype was seen at least ten times. This chain uses TRBV7-2 with TRBJ1-6, with 10 bases aligning to TRBD1. Germline CDR1 is SGHTA and CDR2 is FQGNSA. The CDR3 contains 16 residues. Germline trimming cut 5 bases from V and 7 bases from J; bases unmatched to any gene: 8. The CDR3 DNA sequence: TGTGCCAGCAGCGCCTCTCGGACAGGGGGAAATTCACCCCTCCACTTT. This translates into CASSASRTGGNSPLHF.